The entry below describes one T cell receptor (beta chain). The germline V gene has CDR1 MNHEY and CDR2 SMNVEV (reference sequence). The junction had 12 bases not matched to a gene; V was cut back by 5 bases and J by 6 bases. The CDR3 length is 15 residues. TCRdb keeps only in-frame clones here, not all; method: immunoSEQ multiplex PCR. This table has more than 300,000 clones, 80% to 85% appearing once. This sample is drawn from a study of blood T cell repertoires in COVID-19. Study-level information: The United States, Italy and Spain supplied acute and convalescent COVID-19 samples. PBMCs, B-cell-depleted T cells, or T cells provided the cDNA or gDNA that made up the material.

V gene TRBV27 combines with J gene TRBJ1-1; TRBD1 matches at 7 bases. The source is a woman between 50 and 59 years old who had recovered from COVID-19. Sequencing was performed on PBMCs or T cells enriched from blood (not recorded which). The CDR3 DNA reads TGTGCCAGCAGTCCTGGGGGACCAGGGGGAGCTGAAGCTTTCTTT. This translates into CASSPGGPGGAEAFF.